These 26 T cell receptor beta chains originate from one sample sequenced in a study of beta chain features in type 1 diabetes. Since all of the isolated RNA was reverse transcribed, expressed TCRB transcripts were what got sequenced. The repertoire was sequenced with immunoSEQ multiplex PCR; TCRdb's copy has only in-frame clones and lacks some. The sample includes roughly 450,000 clones, about 15% of them seen just once. What was sequenced was naive CD4+ T cells from blood. These receptor sequences come from a man aged 25 to 45 in good health.

This clone has a handful of counts. The sample contains more than one DNA sequence encoding this CDR3. V is TRBV20-1 and J is TRBJ2-3, with D hard to call. Deletions cut 3 bases from V and 5 bases from J, with 6 bases between. The CDR3 is made up of 11 amino acids. CDR1 DFQATT and CDR2 SNEGSKA come from the germline V gene (reference sequence). CDR3 sequence reads: CSASSGDTQYF. Written as DNA, the CDR3 is TGCAGTGCTAGTAGTGGAGATACGCAGTATTTT.

J is TRBJ1-3 and V is TRBV27, with 9 bases that match TRBD1. Losses at the gene ends were 4 bases for V and 1 base for J; bases not matched to a gene: 8. Germline CDR1 is MNHEY and CDR2 is SMNVEV (reference sequence). The CDR3 has 17 amino acids. The CDR3 DNA reads TGTGCCAGCAGTTCGTTCGACAGGGGGAAATCTGGAAACACCATATATTTT. Amino acids: CASSSFDRGKSGNTIYF.

The rearrangement uses TRBV7-3 and TRBJ2-3; D gene uncertain. Germline V gene lookup returns CDR1 SGHTA and CDR2 FQGTGA. The V end was cut by 2 bases, the J end by 0 bases, with 9 bases between. The CDR3 is made up of 15 amino acids. The CDR3 region is CASSLRARSTDTQYF. In nucleotides, the CDR3 is TGTGCCAGCAGCTTACGAGCGAGGAGCACAGATACGCAGTATTTT.

This clone is a singleton in its sample. This chain uses TRBV15 with TRBJ2-7; the D gene is possibly TRBD2 (5 bases). Germline CDR1 LNHNV, CDR2 YYDKDF (reference sequence). The CDR3 has 15 amino acids. Trimming took 4 bases from V and 0 from J, leaving 13 bases between them. In nucleotides, the CDR3 is TGTGCCACCAGCACGGACTTTGCGAGCTCCTACGAGCAGTACTTC. Its protein product is CATSTDFASSYEQYF.

The chain joins TRBV5-6 to TRBJ2-7; maybe TRBD1 (5 bases). This CDR3 region has 14 residues. Germline CDR1 and CDR2: SGHDT and YYEEEE. Between the trimmed V and J ends, which lost 4 bases and 6 bases, there was a span of 17 bases. CDR3 bases: TGTGCCAGCAGCCCCACCAATAGGGGCGGCGAGCAGTACGTC. It translates to CASSPTNRGGEQYV.

The sample holds a few counts of this clone. The chain carries TRBV29-1 and TRBJ1-1; maybe TRBD1 (6 bases). CDR1 is SQVTM, CDR2 ANQGSEA, per germline. CDR3 length: 13 residues. V was clipped by 7 bases and J by 1 base, with 13 bases between them. The DNA of the CDR3 is TGCAGCGCTACAGGGATGGGGAACACTGAAGCTTTCTTT. This sequence encodes CSATGMGNTEAFF.

This chain connects TRBV30 to TRBJ1-1, with D unclear. CDR3 length equals 14 residues. V was pared by 0 bases and J by 4 bases, with 12 bases between. CDR1 and CDR2 (germline): GTSNPN, SVGIG (reference sequence). CDR3 residues: CAWSVGGVTTEAFF. In DNA, the CDR3 is TGTGCCTGGAGTGTAGGAGGTGTAACCACTGAAGCTTTCTTT.

V and J are TRBV4-3 and TRBJ2-1; TRBD2 aligns across 10 bases. Germline V gene lookup returns CDR1 LGHNA and CDR2 YSLEER. Trimming removed 1 base from V and 15 bases from J; junction bases left unmatched: 9. The CDR3 extends over 14 amino acids. The chain's CDR3 is CASSQATTSGLGFF. CDR3 in DNA: TGCGCCAGCAGCCAAGCGACGACTAGCGGGTTGGGGTTCTTC.

This chain's CDR3 is CASSARGGGSNEQFF. The DNA of the CDR3 is TGTGCCAGCAGCGCGCGGGGGGGCGGTTCCAATGAGCAGTTCTTC. The rearrangement joins TRBV6-5 to TRBJ2-1, with 9 bases lining up with TRBD2. In germline, CDR1 is MNHEY, CDR2 SVGAGI. CDR3 length equals 15 residues. Trimming cost V 6 bases and J 6 bases; bases outside gene matches: 9.

This chain links TRBV7-3 with TRBJ2-1; D remains unclear. The CDR3 spans 13 residues. The V gene lost 2 bases and the J gene lost 9 bases, with 11 bases spanning the gap. Germline values: CDR1 SGHTA, CDR2 FQGTGA. The CDR3 DNA reads as TGTGCCAGCAGCTTAGTGGCAGCTGGTGAGCAGTTCTTC. Protein product: CASSLVAAGEQFF. Supplemented by reference TRBV7-3 and TRBJ2-1, the full variable domain reads GAGVSQTPSNKVTEKGKYVELRCDPISGHTALYWYRQSLGQGPEFLIYFQGTGAADDSGLPNDRFFAVRPEGSVSTLKIQRTERGDSAVYLCASSLVAAGEQFFGPGTRLTVL.

In its sample, this clone was seen a few times. The V call is TRBV7-2, the J call TRBJ1-2; unclear D gene. The CDR3 length is 12 residues. V lost 5 bases and J lost 6, with 10 bases in between. Germline CDR1 and CDR2: SGHTA and FQGNSA. CDR3 in amino acids: CASSHPANGYTF. The CDR3 DNA reads TGTGCCAGCAGCCATCCGGCGAATGGCTACACCTTC.

The gene calls are TRBV7-9 and TRBJ2-5; tentatively, D is TRBD1 or TRBD2 (5 bases each). With 6 bases removed from V and 14 bases from J, the gap between germline ends came to 19 bases. CDR1 and CDR2 from the germline V gene are SEHNR and FQNEAQ (reference sequence). There are 12 residues in the CDR3. CDR3: CASRGSGPPKYF. CDR3 coding DNA: TGTGCCAGCAGGGGTTCGGGGCCCCCCAAATACTTC.

This clone was observed a handful of times. The chain has TRBV4-2 and TRBJ2-1; TRBD2 agrees at 9 bases. The CDR3 extends over 18 amino acids. Germline V lookup: CDR1 LGHNA, CDR2 YNFKEQ. J lost 3 bases, V lost 0 bases, and 9 bases had no gene match. This chain's CDR3 is CASSQDPTTSGHYNEQFF. CDR3 DNA sequence: TGTGCCAGCAGCCAAGATCCCACCACTAGCGGGCACTACAATGAGCAGTTCTTC.

This clone has just a few counts. The rearrangement joins TRBV27 to TRBJ2-2, with D unresolved. CDR1 and CDR2 (germline): MNHEY, SMNVEV (reference sequence). The CDR3 is made up of 13 amino acids. CDR3 loop: CASRGVNTGELFF. The CDR3, as DNA: TGTGCTTCCCGTGGTGTTAATACCGGGGAGCTGTTTTTT.

The chain combines TRBV10-3 with TRBJ1-6; D is possibly TRBD1 (5 bases). CDR3 length equals 16 residues. Germline values: CDR1 ENHRY, CDR2 SYGVKD. Trimming stripped 6 bases from V and 0 bases from J, with 12 bases between. The CDR3, as DNA: TGTGCCATCAGGAGGGACTCCGGCTCCTATAATTCACCCCTCCACTTT. As protein: CAIRRDSGSYNSPLHF.

This clone was recorded a few times. The J gene is TRBJ1-1, the V gene TRBV9, with a tentative D call TRBD1 (5 bases). In germline, CDR1 is SGDLS, CDR2 YYNGEE. CDR3 length: 13 residues. V lost 4 bases and J 8 bases, leaving 15 bases between the germline ends. CDR3 DNA sequence: TGTGCCAGCAGCAGAGGGACCGCCCGAGAAGCTTTCTTT. Translated, it gives CASSRGTAREAFF.

This clone was counted a few times. The sample contains more than one DNA sequence encoding this CDR3. CDR3 bases: TGCAGTGCGTGGGCGGATACGCAGTATTTT. Encoded protein: CSAWADTQYF. The genes are TRBV20-1 and TRBJ2-3; D call uncertain. Trimming stripped 6 bases from V and 6 bases from J, with 7 bases between. The CDR3 runs to 10 residues. Germline V gene sequence: CDR1 DFQATT, CDR2 SNEGSKA (reference sequence).

This clone was found a few times. V and J are TRBV5-5 and TRBJ2-5; TRBD2 is a possible D gene (6 bases). Germline V lookup: CDR1 SGHKS, CDR2 YYEKEE (reference sequence). The CDR3 runs to 16 residues. Trimming removed 0 bases from V and 0 bases from J, with 12 bases in between. The CDR3 DNA is TGTGCCAGCAGCTTGGTGGGACTCCAGTACCAAGAGACCCAGTACTTC. It codes for CASSLVGLQYQETQYF. The variable domain in full, with the rest retrieved from reference TRBV5-5 and TRBJ2-5, is DAGVTQSPTHLIKTRGQQVTLRCSPISGHKSVSWYQQVLGQGPQFIFQYYEKEERGRGNFPDRFSARQFPNYSSELNVNALLLGDSALYLCASSLVGLQYQETQYFGPGTRLLVL.

CDR3 sequence reads: CASSVFQGPANYGYTF. CDR3 nucleotides: TGTGCCAGCAGCGTCTTCCAGGGGCCGGCTAACTATGGCTACACCTTC. This sequence joins TRBV9 and TRBJ1-2; the D gene is possibly TRBD1 (6 bases). The germline CDR1 and CDR2 sequences are SGDLS and YYNGEE. This CDR3 region has 16 residues. With 2 bases removed from V and 0 bases from J, the gap between germline ends came to 14 bases.

There are a few counts of this clone. The chain employs TRBV7-9 and TRBJ2-5, with a tentative D call TRBD2 (6 bases). The CDR3 runs 14 residues. In germline, CDR1 is SEHNR, CDR2 FQNEAQ (reference sequence). The V and J ends lost 5 bases and 5 bases respectively, with 15 bases between them. The CDR3 nucleotides read TGTGCCAGCAGCCTGACTAGTGTGGGGGAGACCCAGTACTTC. This gives the protein CASSLTSVGETQYF. Variable domain in full (rest from reference TRBV7-9 and TRBJ2-5): DTGVSQNPRHKITKRGQNVTFRCDPISEHNRLYWYRQTLGQGPEFLTYFQNEAQLEKSRLLSDRFSAERPKGSFSTLEIQRTEQGDSAMYLCASSLTSVGETQYFGPGTRLLVL.

This clone was seen more than once but under ten times. The gene calls are TRBV5-1 and TRBJ2-2; D uncertain. Trimming pared 4 bases from V and 0 bases from J, leaving 10 bases between. The germline V gene encodes CDR1 SGHRS and CDR2 YFSETQ. The CDR3 sequence is 15 residues long. CDR3 residues: CASSQLLANTGELFF. The CDR3 coding sequence is TGCGCCAGCAGCCAGCTTCTAGCGAACACCGGGGAGCTGTTTTTT.

V gene TRBV4-2 combines with J gene TRBJ2-3; D tentatively fits TRBD1 or TRBD2 (6 bases each). Germline V gene data show CDR1 as LGHNA and CDR2 as YNFKEQ. V was clipped by 0 bases and J by 3 bases, with 13 bases between them. There are 16 residues in the CDR3. The CDR3 sequence: CASSQEKRRGTDTQYF. CDR3 nucleotide sequence: TGTGCCAGCAGCCAAGAGAAGCGGAGGGGGACAGATACGCAGTATTTT.

The CDR3 nucleotides are TGTGCCAGCAGCGTATCCTGGGGATCTCACACTGAAGCTTTCTTT. It codes for CASSVSWGSHTEAFF. J is TRBJ1-1 and V is TRBV9; D ambiguous. From germline, CDR1 is SGDLS and CDR2 YYNGEE. CDR3 length equals 15 residues. V lost 1 base and J lost 3, with 13 bases in between.

V and J are TRBV2 and TRBJ1-2; D gene unclear. Trimming left V 1 base short and J 2 bases short, with 5 bases between. Germline CDR1 and CDR2: SNHLY and FYNNEI. CDR3 length: 13 amino acids. The CDR3 is CASSEDINYGYTF. CDR3 DNA sequence: TGTGCCAGCAGTGAAGATATAAACTATGGCTACACCTTC.

Of note for this clone: Other DNA sequences of this sample code for an identical CDR3. The CDR3 nucleotides read TGCGCCAGCAGCCCCGGGGGTGAGACCCAGTACTTC. Protein: CASSPGGETQYF. The V call is TRBV5-1, the J call TRBJ2-5, with D possibly TRBD2 on 6 matching bases. This CDR3 is built from 12 residues. The germline V and J ends were trimmed by 4 bases and 5 bases, with 9 bases remaining between them. Germline-derived CDR1 and CDR2 are SGHRS and YFSETQ.

The sample holds many counts of this clone. Other DNA sequences of this sample code for an identical CDR3. The chain carries TRBV7-9 and TRBJ2-5; D perhaps matches TRBD1 (5 bases). The germline V gene encodes CDR1 SEHNR and CDR2 FQNEAQ (reference sequence). Deletions cut 4 bases from V and 5 bases from J, with 5 bases between. The CDR3 spans 11 residues. The DNA of the CDR3 is TGTGCCAGCAGCTCAGGGGAGACCCAGTACTTC. This translates into CASSSGETQYF.